A selection of T cell receptor beta chains follows, all from one sample in a study of T cell changes during pregnancy in multiple sclerosis. Using immunoSEQ multiplex PCR, the repertoire was profiled, and TCRdb retains in-frame clones only, with some absent. This sample has tens of thousands of clones, with around 90% found just once. This specimen consisted of CD4+ T cells from peripheral blood mononuclear cells, obtained before pregnancy. These receptors originate from a female donor with multiple sclerosis, enrolled in a pregnancy study. The CDR3 runs from the conserved cysteine through the conserved F or W. The D gene is left open where the match is weak. Size is omitted from some rows. Given values are once, few, many or a class for expanded clones.

D: NA
J: TRBJ1-3
V: TRBV5-1
size: NA
CDR3: CASSLGGSDTIYF
DNA: TGCGCCAGCAGCTTGGGAGGTTCGGACACCATATATTTT

D: NA
J: TRBJ2-7
V: TRBV9
size: NA
CDR3: CASSVDTWRGEQYF
DNA: TGTGCCAGCAGCGTAGACACATGGAGGGGCGAGCAGTACTTC

D: NA
J: TRBJ2-7
V: TRBV2
size: NA
CDR3: CASSLNTYEQYF
DNA: TGTGCCAGCAGTTTGAACACCTACGAGCAGTACTTC

D: TRBD1
J: TRBJ2-5
V: TRBV19
size: NA
CDR3: CASSLRDRASGETQYF
DNA: TGTGCCAGTAGTCTACGGGACAGGGCCAGCGGGGAGACCCAGTACTTC

D: TRBD1
J: TRBJ1-6
V: TRBV30
size: once
CDR3: CAWSARGRYSPLHF
DNA: TGTGCCTGGAGCGCGAGGGGGCGATATTCACCCCTCCACTTT

D: TRBD1
J: TRBJ1-3
V: TRBV27
size: NA
CDR3: CASSETGDSGNTIYF
DNA: TGTGCCAGCAGTGAAACAGGGGACTCTGGAAACACCATATATTTT

D: NA
J: TRBJ2-7
V: TRBV7-8
size: NA
CDR3: CASSLQGFSYEQYF
DNA: TGTGCCAGCAGCTTACAGGGTTTTAGCTACGAGCAGTACTTC

D: NA
J: TRBJ1-5
V: TRBV2
size: NA
CDR3: CASSEERGPQHF
DNA: TGTGCCAGCAGTGAAGAAAGGGGGCCCCAGCATTTT

D: NA
J: TRBJ1-2
V: TRBV5-6
size: NA
CDR3: CASSLGGRYGYTF
DNA: TGTGCCAGCAGCTTGGGAGGGCGCTATGGCTACACCTTC

D: NA
J: TRBJ2-1
V: TRBV5-1
size: NA
CDR3: CASSLEVAAGNEQFF
DNA: TGCGCCAGCAGCTTGGAGGTAGCCGCTGGGAATGAGCAGTTCTTC

D: NA
J: TRBJ2-3
V: TRBV9
size: NA
CDR3: CASSVANGLSTDTQYF
DNA: TGTGCCAGCAGCGTAGCTAACGGACTTAGCACAGATACGCAGTATTTT

D: NA
J: TRBJ2-3
V: TRBV5-6
size: NA
CDR3: CASRPAHVDTQYF
DNA: TGTGCCAGCAGGCCCGCACACGTGGATACGCAGTATTTT

D: TRBD2
J: TRBJ2-1
V: TRBV4-2
size: once
CDR3: CASSQDQRSSGLRNEQFF
DNA: TGTGCCAGCAGCCAAGATCAACGCTCTAGCGGGCTCCGCAATGAGCAGTTCTTC

D: TRBD1
J: TRBJ1-3
V: TRBV2
size: NA
CDR3: CASRWGQGAGNTIYF
DNA: TGTGCCAGCAGGTGGGGACAGGGGGCTGGAAACACCATATATTTT

D: NA
J: TRBJ2-2
V: TRBV23-1
size: NA
CDR3: CASSQCVSANTGELFF
DNA: TGCGCCAGCAGTCAATGCGTTAGCGCGAACACCGGGGAGCTGTTTTTT

D: TRBD2
J: TRBJ2-1
V: TRBV9
size: NA
CDR3: CASSARGLAGRHEQFF
DNA: TGTGCCAGCAGCGCCCGCGGCCTAGCGGGAAGGCATGAGCAGTTCTTC

D: TRBD1
J: TRBJ2-7
V: TRBV2
size: NA
CDR3: CASSDSGGGYEQYF
DNA: TGTGCCAGCAGTGACTCAGGGGGCGGGTACGAGCAGTACTTC

D: TRBD1
J: TRBJ1-2
V: TRBV19
size: NA
CDR3: CASSQGGQGAYYGYTF
DNA: TGTGCCAGTAGTCAAGGGGGACAGGGGGCATACTATGGCTACACCTTC

D: NA
J: TRBJ2-1
V: TRBV18
size: NA
CDR3: CASSPWGGATYNEQFF
DNA: TGTGCCAGCTCACCATGGGGGGGCGCAACCTACAATGAGCAGTTCTTC

D: TRBD1
J: TRBJ1-2
V: TRBV6-5
size: NA
CDR3: CASRRDSFNYGYTF
DNA: TGTGCCAGCAGAAGGGACAGCTTCAACTATGGCTACACCTTC

D: NA
J: TRBJ1-1
V: TRBV19
size: NA
CDR3: CASSIERRTEAFF
DNA: TGTGCCAGTAGTATAGAGCGGCGCACTGAAGCTTTCTTT

D: TRBD1
J: TRBJ2-7
V: TRBV6-5
size: NA
CDR3: CASSLQGAYEQYF
DNA: TGTGCCAGCAGCCTACAGGGGGCCTACGAGCAGTACTTC

D: NA
J: TRBJ2-2
V: TRBV27
size: NA
CDR3: CASSSKTEKFANTGELFF
DNA: TGTGCCAGCAGTTCAAAGACAGAAAAATTCGCGAACACCGGGGAGCTGTTTTTT

D: NA
J: TRBJ1-5
V: TRBV21-1
size: NA
CDR3: CASSKEPPRRGREAGFQPQHF
DNA: TGTGCCAGCAGCAAAGAGCCTCCTCGCAGGGGGCGAGAGGCAGGTTTCCAGCCCCAGCATTTT

D: NA
J: TRBJ1-1
V: TRBV7-3
size: NA
CDR3: CASSFGGGRTENTEAFF
DNA: TGTGCCAGCAGCTTCGGTGGGGGGAGGACGGAGAACACTGAAGCTTTCTTT

D: TRBD2
J: TRBJ2-7
V: TRBV4-2
size: NA
CDR3: CASRPERTSGYEQYF
DNA: TGTGCCAGCAGACCCGAGCGGACTAGCGGCTACGAGCAGTACTTC

D: NA
J: TRBJ1-1
V: TRBV30
size: NA
CDR3: CAWSTGRNTEAFF
DNA: TGTGCCTGGAGCACAGGGCGTAACACTGAAGCTTTCTTT

D: NA
J: TRBJ1-3
V: TRBV6-1
size: NA
CDR3: CASTGQTGNTIYF
DNA: TGTGCCAGCACAGGACAAACTGGAAACACCATATATTTT

D: NA
J: TRBJ1-2
V: TRBV9
size: NA
CDR3: CASSVLASAGYTF
DNA: TGTGCCAGCAGCGTACTGGCCTCCGCTGGCTACACCTTC

D: TRBD1
J: TRBJ2-7
V: TRBV2
size: NA
CDR3: CASSEAGGQGLYEQYF
DNA: TGTGCCAGCAGTGAAGCGGGGGGACAGGGATTATACGAGCAGTACTTC

D: NA
J: TRBJ2-1
V: TRBV5-1
size: NA
CDR3: CASSYLDTDNEQFF
DNA: TGCGCCAGCAGCTACCTGGACACGGACAATGAGCAGTTCTTC

D: NA
J: TRBJ2-2
V: TRBV18
size: NA
CDR3: CASSPGGTWPRTGELFF
DNA: TGTGCCAGCTCACCCGGCGGGACCTGGCCGCGCACCGGGGAGCTGTTTTTT

D: NA
J: TRBJ1-1
V: TRBV5-6
size: few
CDR3: CASSLDYTEAFF
DNA: TGTGCCAGCAGCCTAGACTACACTGAAGCTTTCTTT

D: NA
J: TRBJ1-6
V: TRBV29-1
size: once
CDR3: CSVEAAIGELSSPLHF
DNA: TGCAGCGTTGAAGCGGCCATCGGAGAATTAAGTTCACCCCTCCACTTT

D: TRBD1
J: TRBJ1-4
V: TRBV30
size: NA
CDR3: CAWSLPLPGTATNEKLFF
DNA: TGTGCCTGGAGCTTACCCCTACCCGGGACAGCAACTAATGAAAAACTGTTTTTT

D: TRBD2
J: TRBJ2-2
V: TRBV10-3
size: NA
CDR3: CASERGGRDNGELFF
DNA: TGTGCCTCCGAACGTGGCGGGAGGGACAACGGGGAGCTGTTTTTT

D: TRBD1
J: TRBJ1-6
V: TRBV5-4
size: NA
CDR3: CASSSPTGEGSPLHF
DNA: TGTGCCAGCAGCTCCCCGACAGGGGAGGGTTCACCCCTCCACTTT

D: TRBD1
J: TRBJ2-2
V: TRBV29-1
size: NA
CDR3: CSGTGGTGELFF
DNA: TGCAGCGGGACAGGGGGCACCGGGGAGCTGTTTTTT

D: TRBD1
J: TRBJ2-5
V: TRBV6-1
size: NA
CDR3: CASRDRGQETQYF
DNA: TGTGCCAGCAGAGACAGGGGCCAAGAGACCCAGTACTTC

D: TRBD1
J: TRBJ1-4
V: TRBV14
size: NA
CDR3: CASSQVARQGGEKLFF
DNA: TGTGCCAGCAGCCAAGTTGCGCGACAGGGTGGCGAAAAACTGTTTTTT

D: TRBD1
J: TRBJ2-7
V: TRBV5-1
size: NA
CDR3: CASSGDRDPFAEQYF
DNA: TGCGCCAGCAGCGGGGACAGGGATCCCTTCGCCGAGCAGTACTTC

D: TRBD1
J: TRBJ1-1
V: TRBV12-5
size: NA
CDR3: CASASGQGRTEAFF
DNA: TGTGCTAGTGCCTCCGGACAGGGGCGTACTGAAGCTTTCTTT

D: NA
J: TRBJ2-3
V: TRBV7-8
size: NA
CDR3: CASSQPRDTQYF
DNA: TGTGCCAGCAGCCAACCGAGAGATACGCAGTATTTT

D: NA
J: TRBJ2-1
V: TRBV5-1
size: NA
CDR3: CASSLTRERYNEQFF
DNA: TGCGCCAGCAGCTTGACGCGGGAACGCTACAATGAGCAGTTCTTC

D: NA
J: TRBJ1-5
V: TRBV16
size: few
CDR3: CASSLSQGQPQHF
DNA: TGTGCCAGCAGCCTGTCTCAGGGTCAGCCCCAGCATTTT

D: TRBD1
J: TRBJ1-1
V: TRBV14
size: NA
CDR3: CASSQMTGWNTEAFF
DNA: TGTGCCAGCAGCCAGATGACAGGGTGGAACACTGAAGCTTTCTTT